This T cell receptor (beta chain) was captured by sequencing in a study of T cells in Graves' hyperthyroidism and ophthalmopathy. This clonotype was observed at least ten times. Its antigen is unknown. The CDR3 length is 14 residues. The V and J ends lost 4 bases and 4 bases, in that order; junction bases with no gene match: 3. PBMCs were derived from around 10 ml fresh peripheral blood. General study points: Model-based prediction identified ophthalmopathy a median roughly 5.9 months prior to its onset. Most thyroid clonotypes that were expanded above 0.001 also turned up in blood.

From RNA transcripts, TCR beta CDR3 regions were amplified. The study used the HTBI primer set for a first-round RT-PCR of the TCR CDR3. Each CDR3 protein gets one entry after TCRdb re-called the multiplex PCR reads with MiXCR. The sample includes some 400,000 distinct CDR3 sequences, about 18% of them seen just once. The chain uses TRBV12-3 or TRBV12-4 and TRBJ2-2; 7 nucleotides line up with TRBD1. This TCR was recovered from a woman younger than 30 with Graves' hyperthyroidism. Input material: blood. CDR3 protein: CASSYRGGTGELFF. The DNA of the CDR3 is TGTGCCAGCAGTTACAGGGGTGGCACCGGGGAGCTGTTTTTT.